The 25 T cell receptor beta chains below all came from one sample that was sequenced in a study of shared clonotypes between healthy human individuals. Terminally differentiated effector memory CD45RA+ cells were excluded by CCR7 positive selection of CD45RO-negative cells. TCRdb's copy holds only in-frame clones and misses some; the assay was immunoSEQ multiplex PCR. The table lists some 2 million clones, approximately 94% of them singletons. Sequencing was performed on naive CD8+ T cells sorted from blood. The origin of the receptors is a man younger than 35 in good health.

V usage is TRBV9 and J usage is TRBJ2-5; either TRBD1 or TRBD2 may fit D (5 bases each). Germline loops: CDR1 SGDLS, CDR2 YYNGEE. V dropped 4 bases and J dropped 5 bases, with 15 bases sitting between them. This CDR3 comprises 14 residues. Here the CDR3 reads CASSPGTGQETQYF. In DNA form, the CDR3 reads TGTGCCAGCAGCCCTGGGACGGGCCAGGAGACCCAGTACTTC.

V and J are TRBV5-6 and TRBJ1-2; D ambiguous. CDR3 length: 14 amino acids. Germline V gene sequence: CDR1 SGHDT, CDR2 YYEEEE. V was shortened by 4 bases and J by 4 bases, with 14 bases between the two germline ends. CDR3 nucleotide sequence: TGTGCCAGCAGCCTTTGGGAAGGGTCCTATGGCTACACCTTC. Translation: CASSLWEGSYGYTF.

This chain links TRBV13 with TRBJ2-5; 10 positions agree with TRBD2. This CDR3 region has 17 residues. Trimming removed 1 base from V and 5 bases from J; junction bases left unmatched: 10. Germline CDR1 reads PRHDT; CDR2 reads FYEKMQ (reference sequence). CDR3 DNA: TGTGCCAGCAGCTTAGATTGGACTAGCGGAGTGGGGGAGACCCAGTACTTC. It codes for CASSLDWTSGVGETQYF.

Here the CDR3 DNA reads TGCGCCAGCAGCCAAGGGCCAGCCGAAGACGAGCAGTACTTC. Amino acid sequence: CASSQGPAEDEQYF. V is TRBV4-1 and J is TRBJ2-7; no reliable D call. V dropped 1 base and J dropped 5 bases, with 12 bases sitting between them. Germline V CDR1 and CDR2: MGHRA, YSYEKL. The CDR3 runs to 14 residues.

The chain uses TRBV28 and TRBJ2-3; D might be TRBD2 (5 bases). V lost 6 bases and J lost 1, with 14 bases in between. Germline lookup yields CDR1 MDHEN and CDR2 SYDVKM. The CDR3 length is 15 residues. The CDR3 DNA is TGTGCCAGCAGCCGAAGCGAGGGTGGCACAGATACGCAGTATTTT. This sequence encodes CASSRSEGGTDTQYF.

The chain couples TRBV28 to TRBJ2-1, with D perhaps being TRBD1 or TRBD2 (5 bases each). CDR1 MDHEN and CDR2 SYDVKM come from the germline V gene. This CDR3 is 15 amino acids long. V dropped 5 bases and J dropped 1 base, with 12 bases sitting between them. Here the CDR3 reads CASSPGTSSYNEQFF. CDR3 nucleotides: TGTGCCAGCAGTCCCGGGACGAGTTCCTACAATGAGCAGTTCTTC.

The count of this clone is one. This chain connects TRBV5-4 to TRBJ2-3; the D call may be TRBD1 or TRBD2 (6 bases each). Looked up from germline, CDR1 is SGHNT and CDR2 is YYREEE (reference sequence). There are 16 residues in the CDR3. The ends were cut back, 1 base at V and 0 bases at J, with 12 bases in the middle. The CDR3 is CASSLLGGLSTDTQYF. CDR3 bases: TGTGCCAGCAGCTTGTTGGGGGGCTTAAGCACAGATACGCAGTATTTT.

The V and J genes are TRBV2 and TRBJ1-2; TRBD1 matches at 7 bases. Looked up from germline, CDR1 is SNHLY and CDR2 is FYNNEI. After removal of 3 bases from V and 5 bases from J, the junction contained 12 bases not matched to a gene. The CDR3 has 16 residues. The CDR3 DNA sequence: TGTGCCAGCAGTGATGAGTTGGGACAGAGTACATATGGCTACACCTTC. Its protein is CASSDELGQSTYGYTF.

The gene calls are TRBV28 and TRBJ1-1; D gene uncertain. The CDR3 totals 16 residues. Per germline, CDR1 MDHEN and CDR2 SYDVKM. V was shortened by 5 bases and J by 5 bases, with 21 bases between the two germline ends. The CDR3 DNA is TGTGCCAGCAGTCTCCCAACAAGGACGGTGAGGACTGAAGCTTTCTTT. This codes for CASSLPTRTVRTEAFF.

The rearrangement links TRBV9 to TRBJ2-1, with D hard to call. The CDR3 totals 12 residues. Germline assignment: CDR1 SGDLS and CDR2 YYNGEE. Trimming shortened V by 1 base and J by 6 bases, and 5 bases separated the two germline ends. CDR3 in DNA: TGTGCCAGCAGCGTATATAGCAATGAGCAGTTCTTC. Encoded protein: CASSVYSNEQFF. The whole variable domain, filled in from reference TRBV9 and TRBJ2-1, reads DSGVTQTPKHLITATGQRVTLRCSPRSGDLSVYWYQQSLDQGLQFLIQYYNGEERAKGNILERFSAQQFPDLHSELNLSSLELGDSALYFCASSVYSNEQFFGPGTRLTVL.

The chain is built from TRBV4-1 and TRBJ1-4; unclear D gene. Germline values: CDR1 MGHRA, CDR2 YSYEKL. The V end lost 0 bases, the J end lost 2 bases, and 7 bases lay between the germline ends. CDR3 size: 15 residues. The CDR3 region is CASSQDGNTNEKLFF. DNA of the CDR3: TGCGCCAGCAGCCAAGATGGGAACACTAATGAAAAACTGTTTTTT.

The chain uses TRBV30 and TRBJ1-1; TRBD1 might be the D (5 bases). V dropped 5 bases and J dropped 1 base, with 17 bases sitting between them. CDR1 and CDR2 from the germline V gene are GTSNPN and SVGIG (reference sequence). The length of the CDR3 is 15 residues. CDR3 loop: CAWDRGEGPNTEAFF. The CDR3 nucleotides are TGTGCCTGGGATAGAGGGGAGGGCCCGAACACTGAAGCTTTCTTT.

This rearrangement joins TRBV11-2 to TRBJ1-1, with D tentatively TRBD1 (5 bases). V was trimmed by 2 bases and J by 0 bases, leaving 13 bases between them. The CDR3 extends over 16 amino acids. The germline V gene encodes CDR1 SGHAT and CDR2 FQNNGV. The CDR3: CASSLPGTNMNTEAFF. The DNA for the CDR3 is TGTGCCAGCAGCTTACCGGGGACGAATATGAACACTGAAGCTTTCTTT. The variable domain in full, with the rest retrieved from reference TRBV11-2 and TRBJ1-1, is EAGVAQSPRYKIIEKRQSVAFWCNPISGHATLYWYQQILGQGPKLLIQFQNNGVVDDSQLPKDRFSAERLKGVDSTLKIQPAKLEDSAVYLCASSLPGTNMNTEAFFGQGTRLTVV.

The chain carries TRBV2 and TRBJ1-1; D not certain. The V end lost 4 bases, the J end lost 4 bases, and 13 bases lay between the germline ends. There are 14 residues in the CDR3. The V gene's germline CDR1 is SNHLY and CDR2 FYNNEI. CDR3 protein: CASSVVGLSTEAFF. The DNA for the CDR3 is TGTGCCAGCAGTGTGGTAGGTCTGAGCACTGAAGCTTTCTTT. Drawing the rest from reference TRBV2 and TRBJ1-1, the complete variable domain is EPEVTQTPSHQVTQMGQEVILRCVPISNHLYFYWYRQILGQKVEFLVSFYNNEISEKSEIFDDQFSVERPDGSNFTLKIRSTKLEDSAMYFCASSVVGLSTEAFFGQGTRLTVV.

The chain couples TRBV2 to TRBJ2-1; D possibly matches TRBD1 or TRBD2 (5 bases each). Germline V CDR1 and CDR2: SNHLY, FYNNEI. This CDR3 has 13 amino acids. Trimming removed 10 bases at V and 6 bases at J, with 16 bases between. CDR3 loop: CATGTVGLNEQFF. The CDR3 DNA is TGTGCCACCGGGACGGTCGGCCTCAATGAGCAGTTCTTC.

This clone showed up just once. The J gene is TRBJ1-1, the V gene TRBV7-9; 7 positions match TRBD1. CDR3 length equals 14 residues. V trimming: 4 bases; J trimming: 6 bases; junction bases outside the gene matches: 8. Germline CDR1 and CDR2: SEHNR and FQNEAQ (reference sequence). This CDR3 reads CASSYITGVPEAFF. Here the CDR3 DNA reads TGTGCCAGCAGCTACATAACAGGGGTGCCTGAAGCTTTCTTT.

The CDR3 DNA is TGTGCCAGCAGTTATGTGAATAGTTTAAACACTGAAGCTTTCTTT. Its translation: CASSYVNSLNTEAFF. The chain has TRBV6-6 and TRBJ1-1; no clear D. Germline V gene lookup returns CDR1 MNHNY and CDR2 SVGAGI (reference sequence). V was cut by 3 bases and J by 2 bases, with 13 bases left in between. The length of the CDR3 is 15 residues.

The rearrangement links TRBV19 to TRBJ1-1; no firm D call. V was shortened by 0 bases and J by 3 bases, with 5 bases between the two germline ends. Germline values: CDR1 LNHDA, CDR2 SQIVND (reference sequence). The CDR3 is 13 amino acids. CDR3 nucleotides: TGTGCCAGTAGTATAGATTTGCACACTGAAGCTTTCTTT. Translated, it gives CASSIDLHTEAFF.

The rearrangement uses TRBV4-1 and TRBJ2-1; D uncertain. The V end lost 0 bases, the J end lost 8 bases, and 8 bases lay between the germline ends. CDR1 is MGHRA, CDR2 YSYEKL, per germline. CDR3 length: 13 amino acids. DNA for the CDR3: TGCGCCAGCAGCCAAGATAGTAGGGATGAGCAGTTCTTC. The encoded protein is CASSQDSRDEQFF.

The chain combines TRBV11-2 with TRBJ2-3; 10 positions agree with TRBD2. V was clipped by 5 bases and J by 1 base; unmatched bases: 9. CDR1 and CDR2 (germline): SGHAT, FQNNGV. The CDR3 consists of 17 residues. CDR3 sequence: CASSPRLGTSGTDTQYF. The CDR3 DNA follows: TGTGCCAGCAGCCCTCGGCTAGGGACTAGCGGCACAGATACGCAGTATTTT.

The V and J genes are TRBV27 and TRBJ2-3; D is perhaps TRBD2 (7 bases). The CDR3 spans 15 residues. CDR1 and CDR2 from the germline V gene are MNHEY and SMNVEV (reference sequence). The V end was cut by 1 base, the J end by 6 bases, with 14 bases between. CDR3 sequence (DNA): TGTGCCAGCAGTTTATTTGGGGGGGCCGTCGATACGCAGTATTTT. Protein sequence: CASSLFGGAVDTQYF.

The rearrangement joins TRBV4-1 to TRBJ1-4; D ambiguous. Trimming removed 4 bases at V and 3 bases at J, with 18 bases between. The germline V gene encodes CDR1 MGHRA and CDR2 YSYEKL. The CDR3 contains 17 residues. CDR3 amino acids: CASSREAVVSANEKLFF. CDR3 nucleotides: TGCGCCAGCAGCCGTGAGGCGGTGGTGTCGGCTAATGAAAAACTGTTTTTT.

CDR3 in amino acids: CASTTGPEAFF. In nucleotides, the CDR3 is TGTGCCAGCACCACAGGCCCTGAAGCTTTCTTT. The chain combines TRBV11-2 with TRBJ1-1; possibly TRBD1 for D (5 bases). Germline-derived CDR1 and CDR2 are SGHAT and FQNNGV. V was trimmed by 7 bases and J by 6 bases, leaving 9 bases between them. The CDR3 loop spans 11 amino acids.

The genes are TRBV25-1 and TRBJ1-5, with 7 positions matching TRBD1. Per germline, CDR1 MGHDK and CDR2 SYGVNS. V lost 0 bases and J lost 0; bases outside the gene matches: 8. The CDR3 is 18 amino acids. The CDR3 here is CASSEYTGVWDSNQPQHF. CDR3 nucleotides: TGTGCCAGCAGTGAATATACAGGGGTCTGGGATAGCAATCAGCCCCAGCATTTT. The full variable domain, its missing parts supplied by reference TRBV25-1 and TRBJ1-5, is EADIYQTPRYLVIGTGKKITLECSQTMGHDKMYWYQQDPGMELHLIHYSYGVNSTEKGDLSSESTVSRIRTEHFPLTLESARPSHTSQYLCASSEYTGVWDSNQPQHFGDGTRLSIL.

The gene calls are TRBV4-3 and TRBJ2-1; no clear D. Germline loops: CDR1 LGHNA, CDR2 YSLEER. The CDR3 spans 18 residues. Trimming pared 0 bases from V and 7 bases from J, leaving 22 bases between. This CDR3 reads CASSQELGNIAAHNEQFF. The CDR3 DNA reads TGCGCCAGCAGCCAAGAGTTAGGGAATATAGCTGCCCATAATGAGCAGTTCTTC.